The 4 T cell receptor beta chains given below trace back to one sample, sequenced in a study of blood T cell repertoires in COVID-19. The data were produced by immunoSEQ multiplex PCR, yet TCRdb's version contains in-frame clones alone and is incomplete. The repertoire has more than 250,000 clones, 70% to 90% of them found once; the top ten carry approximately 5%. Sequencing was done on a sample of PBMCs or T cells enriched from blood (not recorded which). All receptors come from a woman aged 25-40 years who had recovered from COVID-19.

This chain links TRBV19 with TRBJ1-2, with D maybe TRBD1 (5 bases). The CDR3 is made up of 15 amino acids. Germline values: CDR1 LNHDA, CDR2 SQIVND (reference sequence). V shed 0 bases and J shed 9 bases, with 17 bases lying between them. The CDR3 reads CASSIDHGAGARYTF. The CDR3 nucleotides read TGTGCCAGTAGTATAGATCATGGCGCTGGGGCTCGCTACACCTTC.

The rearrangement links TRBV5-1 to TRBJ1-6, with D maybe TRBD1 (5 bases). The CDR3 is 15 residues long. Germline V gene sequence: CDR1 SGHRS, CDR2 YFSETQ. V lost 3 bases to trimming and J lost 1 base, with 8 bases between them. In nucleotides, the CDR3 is TGCGCCAGCAGCTCGGACATGTCCTATAATTCACCCCTCCACTTT. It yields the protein CASSSDMSYNSPLHF.

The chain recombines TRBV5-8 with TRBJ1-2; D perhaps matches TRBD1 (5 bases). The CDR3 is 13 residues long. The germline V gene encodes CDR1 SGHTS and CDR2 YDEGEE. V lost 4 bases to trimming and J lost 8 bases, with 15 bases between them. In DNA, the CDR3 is TGTGCCAGCAGCCGCACAGGAGAGCGAGGCTACACCTTC. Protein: CASSRTGERGYTF.

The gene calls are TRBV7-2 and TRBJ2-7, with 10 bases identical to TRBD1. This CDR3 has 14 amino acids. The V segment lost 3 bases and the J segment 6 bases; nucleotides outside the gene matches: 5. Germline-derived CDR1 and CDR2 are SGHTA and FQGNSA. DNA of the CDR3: TGTGCCAGCAGCTTTGACAGGGGGCGCGGCGAGCAGTACTTC. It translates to CASSFDRGRGEQYF.